This T cell receptor (beta chain) was profiled in a study of cytomegalovirus exposure and HLA in healthy donors. Findings and limits, study-wide: The authors enumerated over 150 TCR beta chains as linked to cytomegalovirus. Previous analysis showed most TCR beta V segments were productive about 87% or about 30% of the time. Of the V segments, some could not be distinguished, including TRBV6-2 and TRBV6-3, and were excluded.

On this clone: Its cognate antigen is unknown. The junction does not match germline at one end; this may be a read error.

Germline V gives CDR1 SEHNR, CDR2 FQNEAQ (reference sequence). The CDR3 runs to 15 residues. Primers for the PCR totalled 60 Vbeta and 13 Jbeta. The protocol was immunoSEQ multiplex PCR, while the TCRdb copy is restricted to in-frame clones and leaves out a portion. The table records about 140,000 clones, roughly 74% of them present only once. This sequence originates from a man aged 35-49 years in good health and CMV-seronegative. V is TRBV7-9 and J is TRBJ1-5; the match to TRBD1 covers 9 bases. The sequenced sample consisted of PBMCs. CDR3 DNA: TGTTCCAGCAGCCCCGGGACAGGGAGGTATCAGCCCCAGCATTTT. This sequence encodes CSSSPGTGRYQPQHF.